This T cell receptor beta chain was documented in a study of blood T cell repertoires in COVID-19. Across the study: Acute and convalescent COVID-19 samples came from the United States, Italy and Spain. Sources were T cells, B-cell-depleted T cells, or PBMCs; the material itself was cDNA or gDNA.

Germline V gene lookup returns CDR1 SNHLY and CDR2 FYNNEI. This CDR3 has 16 amino acids. With 0 bases clipped from V and 5 bases from J, the junction kept 8 bases outside the gene matches. In the study's own analysis: Amplification with reference gene primers provided the estimates of nucleated cell counts. The assay was immunoSEQ multiplex PCR, and TCRdb's table has in-frame clones only and misses some. The V and J calls and clone size are taken from that table; D and trimming were inferred from the DNA. Among approximately 280,000 clones listed, under 90% were seen once. This clonotype originated in a man between 45 and 60 years old with acute or convalescent COVID-19. The J gene is TRBJ1-2, the V gene TRBV2, with 8 bases matching TRBD1. Sequencing used peripheral blood. The CDR3 coding sequence is TGTGCCAGCAGTGAAGCGATAGCAGGGGGCGGGTATGGCTACACCTTC. Encoded protein: CASSEAIAGGGYGYTF.